The source of this T cell receptor beta chain is a study of identical twins. Study outcomes and limitations: Models underestimated how often monozygotic twins shared out-of-frame TCR alpha. Fewer insertions characterized abundant cord blood beta clonotypes, whereas memory repertoires showed none. With beta out-of-frame sequences, excess sharing by twins was weaker.

V trimming: 5 bases; J trimming: 5 bases; junction bases outside the gene matches: 13. The CDR3 extends over 18 amino acids. The germline CDR1 and CDR2 sequences are SGHTA and FQGNSA. Healthy Caucasians supplied all donations. TCRdb analysed the 5' RACE reads with MiXCR anew, one entry per CDR3 protein. This sample yields some 260,000 distinct CDR3 sequences, of which more than 13% are seen a single time; approximately 8.8% belongs to the top ten. This clonotype came up many times. Its antigen is as yet unknown. This TCR came from a woman aged 18-29 years in good health. The sample comprised memory (CD45RO+) T cells sorted from blood. The chain links TRBV7-2 to TRBJ2-2, with TRBD2 matching 11 bases. CDR3 in DNA: TGTGCCAGCAGCCTAGGGCGGGCTAGCGGGAGGCGAACCGGGGAGCTGTTTTTT. It specifies CASSLGRASGRRTGELFF.